This TCR beta chain was retrieved from a study of human T cells and chemical hapten exposure. The overall study: Researchers reported sensitizing a roughly 2 cm by roughly 2 cm upper inner arm skin site with 2% DPC. Study-wide results and limits: Alopecia in all donors means immunity may differ from healthy individuals.

TCRdb reanalysed the RACE reads using MiXCR and keeps one entry per CDR3 protein. There are over 65,000 distinct CDR3 sequences in the sample; approximately 10% occur only once, and 1.4% lies in the top ten. This clonotype showed up many times. What it binds is not known. Documented time point: patch test 3, about 24 weeks after DPC sensitization. The treatment here: therapeutic diphenylcyclopropenone sensitization with weekly scalp DPC. Sequences were derived from whole blood, sampled in connection with sensitization to the hapten diphenylcyclopropenone (DPC). The receptor's source is a woman between 45 and 60 years old with alopecia areata. Some clones in this sample may be carry-over from other donors' samples.

This CDR3 reads CASRPDDMRRGYTF. As DNA, the CDR3 is TGTGCCAGCAGGCCTGACGATATGAGGCGTGGCTACACCTTC. The J gene is TRBJ1-2, the V gene TRBV28; D gene unclear. The CDR3 extends over 14 amino acids. The ends were cut back, 6 bases at V and 7 bases at J, with 18 bases in the middle. Germline loops: CDR1 MDHEN, CDR2 SYDVKM.